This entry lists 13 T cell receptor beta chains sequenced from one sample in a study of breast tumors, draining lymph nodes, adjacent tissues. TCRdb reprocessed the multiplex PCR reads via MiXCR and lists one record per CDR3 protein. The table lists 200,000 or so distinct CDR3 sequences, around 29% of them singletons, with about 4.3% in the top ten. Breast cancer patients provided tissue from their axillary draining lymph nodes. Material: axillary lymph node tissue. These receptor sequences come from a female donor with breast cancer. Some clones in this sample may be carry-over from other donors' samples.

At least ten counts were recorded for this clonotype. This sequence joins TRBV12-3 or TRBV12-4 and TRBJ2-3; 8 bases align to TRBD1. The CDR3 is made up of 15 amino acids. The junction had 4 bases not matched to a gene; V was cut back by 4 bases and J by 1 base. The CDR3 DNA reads TGTGCCAGCAGTTCCAGGGGGCCGGGCACAGATACGCAGTATTTT. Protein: CASSSRGPGTDTQYF.

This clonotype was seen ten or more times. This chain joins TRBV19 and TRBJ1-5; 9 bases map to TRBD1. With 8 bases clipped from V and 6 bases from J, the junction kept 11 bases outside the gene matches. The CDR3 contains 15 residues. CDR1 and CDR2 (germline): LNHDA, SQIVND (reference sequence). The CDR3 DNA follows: TGTGCCAGTTTCTCCGGACAGGGGTCCGTTCAGCCCCAGCATTTT. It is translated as CASFSGQGSVQPQHF. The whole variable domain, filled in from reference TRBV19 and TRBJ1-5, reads DGGITQSPKYLFRKEGQNVTLSCEQNLNHDAMYWYRQDPGQGLRLIYYSQIVNDFQKGDIAEGYSVSREKKESFPLTVTSAQKNPTAFYLCASFSGQGSVQPQHFGDGTRLSIL.

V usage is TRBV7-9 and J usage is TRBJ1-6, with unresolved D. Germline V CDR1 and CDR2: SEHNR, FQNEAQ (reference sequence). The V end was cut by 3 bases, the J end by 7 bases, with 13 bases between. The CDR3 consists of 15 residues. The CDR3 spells CASSLVAVGNSPLHF. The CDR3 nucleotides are TGTGCCAGCAGCTTGGTGGCAGTGGGGAATTCACCCCTCCACTTT.

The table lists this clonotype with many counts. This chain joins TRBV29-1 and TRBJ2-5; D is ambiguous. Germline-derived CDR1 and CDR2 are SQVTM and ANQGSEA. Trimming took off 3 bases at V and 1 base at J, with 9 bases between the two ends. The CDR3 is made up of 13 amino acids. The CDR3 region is CSVDAASQETQYF. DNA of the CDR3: TGCAGCGTTGACGCGGCGTCCCAAGAGACCCAGTACTTC.

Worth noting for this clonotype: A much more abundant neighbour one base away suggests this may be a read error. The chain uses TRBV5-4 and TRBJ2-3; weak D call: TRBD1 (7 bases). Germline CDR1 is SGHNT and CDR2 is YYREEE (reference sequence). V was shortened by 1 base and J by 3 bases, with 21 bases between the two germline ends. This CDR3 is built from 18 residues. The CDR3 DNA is TGTGCCAGCAGCTTGTGGTGGTTAGCCCCAGGGGGGACAGATACGCAGTATTTT. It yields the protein CASSLWWLAPGGTDTQYF.

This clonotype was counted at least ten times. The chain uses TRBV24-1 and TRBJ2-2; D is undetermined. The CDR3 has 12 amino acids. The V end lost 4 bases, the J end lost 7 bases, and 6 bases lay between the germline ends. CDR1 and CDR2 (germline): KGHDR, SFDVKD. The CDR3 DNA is TGTGCCACCAGTGACTCGAGCGGGGAGCTGTTTTTT. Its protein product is CATSDSSGELFF.

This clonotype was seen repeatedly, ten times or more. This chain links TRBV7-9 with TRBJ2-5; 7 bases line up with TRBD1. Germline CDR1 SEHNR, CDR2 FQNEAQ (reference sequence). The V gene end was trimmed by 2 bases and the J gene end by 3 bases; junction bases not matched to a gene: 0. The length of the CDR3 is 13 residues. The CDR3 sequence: CASSLTGEETQYF. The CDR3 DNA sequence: TGTGCCAGCAGCTTAACAGGGGAAGAGACCCAGTACTTC. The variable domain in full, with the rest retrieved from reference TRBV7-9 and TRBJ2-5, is DTGVSQNPRHKITKRGQNVTFRCDPISEHNRLYWYRQTLGQGPEFLTYFQNEAQLEKSRLLSDRFSAERPKGSFSTLEIQRTEQGDSAMYLCASSLTGEETQYFGPGTRLLVL.

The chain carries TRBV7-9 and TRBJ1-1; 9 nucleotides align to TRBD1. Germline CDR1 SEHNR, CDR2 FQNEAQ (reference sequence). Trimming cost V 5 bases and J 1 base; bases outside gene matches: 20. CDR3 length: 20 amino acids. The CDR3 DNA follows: TGTGCCAGCAGCCGCTTGGGACAGGGACGAAACATTGGCAAGAACACTGAAGCTTTCTTT. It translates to CASSRLGQGRNIGKNTEAFF.

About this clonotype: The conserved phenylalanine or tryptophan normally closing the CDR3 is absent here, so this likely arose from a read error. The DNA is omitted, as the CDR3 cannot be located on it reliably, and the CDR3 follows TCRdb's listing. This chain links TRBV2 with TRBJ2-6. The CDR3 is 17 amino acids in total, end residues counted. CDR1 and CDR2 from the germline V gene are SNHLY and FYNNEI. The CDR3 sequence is CARERDRNRSGANVLTL.

CDR3 coding DNA: TGTGCCAGCAGTTTGGGAGGTATTTTGCTAAAGCCCCAGCATTTT. It specifies CASSLGGILLKPQHF. The rearrangement links TRBV28 to TRBJ1-5; D is unresolved. The V gene lost 3 bases and the J gene lost 8 bases, with 17 bases spanning the gap. Germline loops: CDR1 MDHEN, CDR2 SYDVKM. The CDR3 is 15 amino acids.

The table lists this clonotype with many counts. DNA of the CDR3: TGTGCCAGCAGCTCCCTACGTGGGGAGACCCAGTACTTC. Translated: CASSSLRGETQYF. The rearrangement joins TRBV7-6 to TRBJ2-5, with D uncertain. Germline CDR1 SGHVS, CDR2 FNYEAQ. The CDR3 is 13 residues long. Trimming stripped 4 bases from V and 5 bases from J, with 11 bases between.

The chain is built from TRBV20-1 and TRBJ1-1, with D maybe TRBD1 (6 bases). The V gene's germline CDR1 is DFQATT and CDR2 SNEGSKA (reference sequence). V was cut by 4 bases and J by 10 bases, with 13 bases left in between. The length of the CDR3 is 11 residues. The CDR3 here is CSATLTGRAFF. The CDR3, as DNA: TGCAGTGCTACCCTCACAGGGCGAGCTTTCTTT.

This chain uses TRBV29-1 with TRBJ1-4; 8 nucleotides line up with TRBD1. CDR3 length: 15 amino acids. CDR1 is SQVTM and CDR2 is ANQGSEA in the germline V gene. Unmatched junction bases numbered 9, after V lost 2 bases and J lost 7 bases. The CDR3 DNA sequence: TGCAGCGTTGAAAGGCCTAGCGGGACAGGTGAAAAACTGTTTTTT. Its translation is CSVERPSGTGEKLFF.